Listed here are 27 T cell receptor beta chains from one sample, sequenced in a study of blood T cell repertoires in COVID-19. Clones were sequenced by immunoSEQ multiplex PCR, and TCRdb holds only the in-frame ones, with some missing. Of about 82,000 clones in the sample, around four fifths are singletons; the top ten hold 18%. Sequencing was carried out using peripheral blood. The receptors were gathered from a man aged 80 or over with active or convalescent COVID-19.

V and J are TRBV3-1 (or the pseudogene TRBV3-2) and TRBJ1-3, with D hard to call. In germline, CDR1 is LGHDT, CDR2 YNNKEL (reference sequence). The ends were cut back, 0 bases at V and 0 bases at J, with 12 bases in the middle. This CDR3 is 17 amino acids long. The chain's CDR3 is CASSQDKYGDSGNTIYF. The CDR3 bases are TGTGCCAGCAGCCAAGATAAGTACGGAGACTCTGGAAACACCATATATTTT.

The CDR3 reads CASSPPGSNQPQHF. The CDR3 nucleotides are TGTGCCAGCTCACCCCCCGGGAGCAATCAGCCCCAGCATTTT. This sequence joins TRBV19 and TRBJ1-5; D unresolved. Germline CDR1 is LNHDA and CDR2 is SQIVND (reference sequence). The V and J ends lost 9 bases and 1 base respectively, with 13 bases between them. This CDR3 spans 14 amino acids.

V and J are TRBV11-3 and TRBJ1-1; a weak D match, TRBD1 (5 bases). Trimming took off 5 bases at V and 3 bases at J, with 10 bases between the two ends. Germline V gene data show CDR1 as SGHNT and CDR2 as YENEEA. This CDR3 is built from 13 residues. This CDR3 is CASSPREDTEAFF. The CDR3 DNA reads TGTGCCAGCAGCCCCAGGGAGGACACTGAAGCTTTCTTT.

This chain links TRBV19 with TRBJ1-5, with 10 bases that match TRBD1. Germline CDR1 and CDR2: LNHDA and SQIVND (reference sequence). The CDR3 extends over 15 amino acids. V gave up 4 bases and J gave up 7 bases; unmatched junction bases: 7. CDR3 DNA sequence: TGTGCCAGTAGTACAGTCGGGACAGGGGACCAGCCCCAGCATTTT. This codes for CASSTVGTGDQPQHF.

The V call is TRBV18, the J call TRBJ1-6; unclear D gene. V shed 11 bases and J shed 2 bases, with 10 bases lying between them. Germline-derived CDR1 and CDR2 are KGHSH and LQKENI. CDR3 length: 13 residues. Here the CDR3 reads CAGRETYNSPLHF. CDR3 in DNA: TGTGCCGGAAGGGAGACCTATAATTCACCCCTCCACTTT. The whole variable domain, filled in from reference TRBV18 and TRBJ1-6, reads NAGVMQNPRHLVRRRGQEARLRCSPMKGHSHVYWYRQLPEEGLKFMVYLQKENIIDESGMPKERFSAEFPKEGPSILRIQQVVRGDSAAYFCAGRETYNSPLHFGNGTRLTVT.

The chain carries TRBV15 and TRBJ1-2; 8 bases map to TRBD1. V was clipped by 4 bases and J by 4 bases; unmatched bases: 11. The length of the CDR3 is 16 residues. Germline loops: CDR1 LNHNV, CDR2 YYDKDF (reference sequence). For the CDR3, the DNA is TGTGCCACCAGCAAATCTGGACAGGGTGACGGCTATGGCTACACCTTC. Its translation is CATSKSGQGDGYGYTF.

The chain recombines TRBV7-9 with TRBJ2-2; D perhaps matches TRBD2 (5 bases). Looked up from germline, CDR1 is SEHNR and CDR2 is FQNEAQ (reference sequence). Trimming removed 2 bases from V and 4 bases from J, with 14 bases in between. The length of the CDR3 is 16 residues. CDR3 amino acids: CASSLYGGYGTGELFF. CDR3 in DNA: TGTGCCAGCAGCTTATATGGCGGGTACGGCACCGGGGAGCTGTTTTTT.

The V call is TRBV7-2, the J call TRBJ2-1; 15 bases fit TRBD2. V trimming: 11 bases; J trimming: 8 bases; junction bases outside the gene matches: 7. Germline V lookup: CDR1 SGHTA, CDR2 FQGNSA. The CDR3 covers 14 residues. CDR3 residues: CALGTSGGIYEQFF. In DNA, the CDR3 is TGTGCCCTCGGGACTAGCGGGGGGATTTATGAGCAGTTCTTC.

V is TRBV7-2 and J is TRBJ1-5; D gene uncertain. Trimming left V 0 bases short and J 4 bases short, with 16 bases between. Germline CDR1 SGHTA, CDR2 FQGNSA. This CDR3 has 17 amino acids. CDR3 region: CASSLAPYVEGNQPQHF. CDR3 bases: TGTGCCAGCAGCTTAGCACCCTATGTCGAGGGAAATCAGCCCCAGCATTTT. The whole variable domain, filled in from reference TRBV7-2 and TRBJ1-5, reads GAGVSQSPSNKVTEKGKDVELRCDPISGHTALYWYRQSLGQGLEFLIYFQGNSAPDKSGLPSDRFSAERTGGSVSTLTIQRTQQEDSAVYLCASSLAPYVEGNQPQHFGDGTRLSIL.

CDR3 sequence: CASSLDHGDEQFF. The CDR3 DNA sequence: TGTGCCAGCAGCTTAGATCACGGGGATGAGCAGTTCTTC. The chain combines TRBV11-2 with TRBJ2-1, with D tentatively TRBD2 (5 bases). This CDR3 region has 13 residues. In germline, CDR1 is SGHAT, CDR2 FQNNGV. Trimming cost V 0 bases and J 8 bases, with 8 bases left between them.

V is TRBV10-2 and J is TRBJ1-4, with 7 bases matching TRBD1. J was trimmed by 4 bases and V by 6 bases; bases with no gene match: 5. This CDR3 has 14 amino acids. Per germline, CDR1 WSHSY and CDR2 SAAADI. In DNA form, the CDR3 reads TGCGCCAGCAGAGACAGGGTCGGTAATGAAAAACTGTTTTTT. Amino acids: CASRDRVGNEKLFF.

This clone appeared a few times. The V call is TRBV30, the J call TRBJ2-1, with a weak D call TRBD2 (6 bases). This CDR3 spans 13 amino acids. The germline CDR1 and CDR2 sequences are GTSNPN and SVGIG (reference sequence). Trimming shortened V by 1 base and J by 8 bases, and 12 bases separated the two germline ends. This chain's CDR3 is CAWSGTIHHEQFF. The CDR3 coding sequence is TGTGCCTGGAGTGGGACTATACACCATGAGCAGTTCTTC. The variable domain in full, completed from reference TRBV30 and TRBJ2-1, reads SQTIHQWPATLVQPVGSPLSLECTVEGTSNPNLYWYRQAAGRGLQLLFYSVGIGQISSEVPQNLSASRPQDRQFILSSKKLLLSDSGFYLCAWSGTIHHEQFFGPGTRLTVL.

The CDR3 here is CASSLGGAGYSGNTIYF. In DNA, the CDR3 is TGTGCCAGCAGCTTGGGAGGGGCTGGGTACTCTGGAAACACCATATATTTT. The chain employs TRBV7-2 and TRBJ1-3; D is possibly TRBD1 (5 bases). V lost 3 bases, J lost 0 bases, and 15 bases lay in between. CDR1 SGHTA and CDR2 FQGNSA come from the germline V gene. The CDR3 runs 17 residues.

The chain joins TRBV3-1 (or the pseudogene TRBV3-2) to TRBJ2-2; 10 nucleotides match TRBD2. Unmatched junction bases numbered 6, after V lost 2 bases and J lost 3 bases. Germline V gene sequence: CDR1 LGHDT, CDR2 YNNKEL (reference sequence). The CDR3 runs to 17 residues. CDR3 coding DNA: TGTGCCAGCAGCCAACCTCTAGCGGGGGCCTACACCGGGGAGCTGTTTTTT. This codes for CASSQPLAGAYTGELFF.

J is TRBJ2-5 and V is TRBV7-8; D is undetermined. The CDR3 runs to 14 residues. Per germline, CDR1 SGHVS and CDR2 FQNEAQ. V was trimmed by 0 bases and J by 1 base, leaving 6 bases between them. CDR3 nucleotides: TGTGCCAGCAGCTTAGCCCGAGGCCAAGAGACCCAGTACTTC. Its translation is CASSLARGQETQYF. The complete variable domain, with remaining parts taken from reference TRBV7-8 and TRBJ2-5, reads GAGVSQSPRYKVAKRGQDVALRCDPISGHVSLFWYQQALGQGPEFLTYFQNEAQLDKSGLPSDRFFAERPEGSVSTLKIQRTQQEDSAVYLCASSLARGQETQYFGPGTRLLVL.

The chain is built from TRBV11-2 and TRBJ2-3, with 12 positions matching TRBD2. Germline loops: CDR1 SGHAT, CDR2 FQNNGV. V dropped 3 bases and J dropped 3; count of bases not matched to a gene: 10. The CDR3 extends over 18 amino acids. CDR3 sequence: CASSLGLAGYFRTDTQYF. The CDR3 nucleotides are TGTGCCAGCAGCTTGGGACTAGCGGGCTATTTCCGAACAGATACGCAGTATTTT.

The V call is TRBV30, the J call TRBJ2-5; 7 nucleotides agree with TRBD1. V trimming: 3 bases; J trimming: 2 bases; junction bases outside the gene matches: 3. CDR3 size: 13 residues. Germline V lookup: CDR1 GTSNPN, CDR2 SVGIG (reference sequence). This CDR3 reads CAWRLRGQETQYF. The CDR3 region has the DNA TGTGCCTGGAGGCTCAGGGGGCAAGAGACCCAGTACTTC.

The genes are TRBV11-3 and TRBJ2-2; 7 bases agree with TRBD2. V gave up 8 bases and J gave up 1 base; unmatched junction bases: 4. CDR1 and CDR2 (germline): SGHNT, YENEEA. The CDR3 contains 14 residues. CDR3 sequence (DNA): TGTGCCAGCGGGGGGGACCAGAACACCGGGGAGCTGTTTTTT. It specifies CASGGDQNTGELFF.

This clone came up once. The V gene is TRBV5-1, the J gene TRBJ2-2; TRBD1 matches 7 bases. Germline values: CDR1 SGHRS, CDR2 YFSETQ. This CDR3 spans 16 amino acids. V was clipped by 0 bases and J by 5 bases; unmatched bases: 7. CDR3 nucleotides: TGCGCCAGCAGCTTGGTTCCCGGGACAGTTACCGGGGAGCTGTTTTTT. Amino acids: CASSLVPGTVTGELFF.

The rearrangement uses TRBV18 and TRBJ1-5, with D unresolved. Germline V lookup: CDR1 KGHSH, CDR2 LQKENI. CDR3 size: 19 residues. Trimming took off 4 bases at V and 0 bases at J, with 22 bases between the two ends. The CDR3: CASSLMPPGLGVSNQPQHF. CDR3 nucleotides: TGTGCCAGCTCACTGATGCCTCCCGGGCTCGGGGTTAGCAATCAGCCCCAGCATTTT.

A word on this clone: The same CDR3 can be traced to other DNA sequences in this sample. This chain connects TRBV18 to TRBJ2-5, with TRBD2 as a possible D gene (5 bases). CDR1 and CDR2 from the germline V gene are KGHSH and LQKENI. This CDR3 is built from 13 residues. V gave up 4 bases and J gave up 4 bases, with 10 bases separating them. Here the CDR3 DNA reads TGTGCCAGCTCACTCGGACTTGCAGAGACCCAGTACTTC. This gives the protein CASSLGLAETQYF. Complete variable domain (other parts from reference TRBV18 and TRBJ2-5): NAGVMQNPRHLVRRRGQEARLRCSPMKGHSHVYWYRQLPEEGLKFMVYLQKENIIDESGMPKERFSAEFPKEGPSILRIQQVVRGDSAAYFCASSLGLAETQYFGPGTRLLVL.

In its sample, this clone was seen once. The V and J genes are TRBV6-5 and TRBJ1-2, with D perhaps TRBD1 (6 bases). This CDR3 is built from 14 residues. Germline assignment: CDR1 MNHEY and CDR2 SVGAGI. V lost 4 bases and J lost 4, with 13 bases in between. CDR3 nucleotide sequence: TGTGCCAGCAGTTCCGGACAGACTCTCTATGGCTACACCTTC. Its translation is CASSSGQTLYGYTF.

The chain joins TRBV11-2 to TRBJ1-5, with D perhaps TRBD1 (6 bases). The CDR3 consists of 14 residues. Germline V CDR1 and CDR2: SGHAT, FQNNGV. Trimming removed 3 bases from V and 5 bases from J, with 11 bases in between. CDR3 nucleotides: TGTGCCAGCAGCTTTTCAGGGGACCATCAGCCCCAGCATTTT. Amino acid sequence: CASSFSGDHQPQHF.

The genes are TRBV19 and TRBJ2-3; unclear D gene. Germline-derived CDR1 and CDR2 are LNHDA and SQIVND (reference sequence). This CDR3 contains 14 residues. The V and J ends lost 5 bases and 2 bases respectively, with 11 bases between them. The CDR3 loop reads CASSLGPATDTQYF. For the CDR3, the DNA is TGTGCCAGTAGTCTGGGCCCCGCCACAGATACGCAGTATTTT.

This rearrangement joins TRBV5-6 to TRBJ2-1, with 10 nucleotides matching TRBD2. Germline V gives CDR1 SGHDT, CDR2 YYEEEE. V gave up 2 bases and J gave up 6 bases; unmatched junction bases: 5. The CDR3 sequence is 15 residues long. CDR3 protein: CASSFPTSGSNEQFF. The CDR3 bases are TGTGCCAGCAGCTTCCCGACTAGCGGGTCCAATGAGCAGTTCTTC.

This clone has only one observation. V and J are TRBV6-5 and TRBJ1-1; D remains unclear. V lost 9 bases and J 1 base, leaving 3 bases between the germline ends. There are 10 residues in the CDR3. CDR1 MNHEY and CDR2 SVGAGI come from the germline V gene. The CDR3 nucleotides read TGTGCCAGTAGGAACACTGAAGCTTTCTTT. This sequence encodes CASRNTEAFF.

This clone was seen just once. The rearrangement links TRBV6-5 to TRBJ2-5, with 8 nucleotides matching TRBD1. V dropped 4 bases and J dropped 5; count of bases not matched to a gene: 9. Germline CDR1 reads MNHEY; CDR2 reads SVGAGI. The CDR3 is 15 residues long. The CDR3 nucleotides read TGTGCCAGCAGTTTTCGACAGGGGTATCGGGAGACCCAGTACTTC. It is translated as CASSFRQGYRETQYF.